This record concerns one T cell receptor beta chain sequence. Its target is not known. These data belong to a study of PD-L1 blockade in urothelial cancer. Study-wide context: When patients started atezolizumab in the mid-2010s, it was given at 1,200 mg intravenously every 3 weeks.

V shed 5 bases and J 7 bases; nucleotides not matched to a gene: 7. The CDR3 consists of 14 residues. Germline V gives CDR1 MNHEY, CDR2 SVGAGI. Measured with immunoSEQ multiplex PCR; TCRdb has only the in-frame clones, and not every one. The data show more than 85,000 clones, roughly 84% seen once. Study-wide findings and caveats: Patients who had durable benefit saw their tumor-associated blood clones expand more at 3 weeks.

The time point here: pretreatment peripheral blood. Source: PBMCs, taken around atezolizumab (anti-PD-L1) treatment. This sequence was found in a man between 60 and 75 years old with urothelial cancer. V usage is TRBV6-5 and J usage is TRBJ2-7; TRBD2 matches at 11 bases. DNA of the CDR3: TGTGCCAGCAGTCTTAGCGGGGGGGCTGGGGAGCAGTACTTC. As protein: CASSLSGGAGEQYF.